The T cell receptor (beta chain) under discussion was sequenced for a study of T cells after yellow fever vaccination. Findings and limits, study-wide: Weaker, the secondary response had a peak occurring faster, on day 5 versus 15. The appearance of a small share of clonotypes in both CD4 and CD8 compartments was observed.

By 5'RACE template switching, TCR cDNA was produced, with a universal primer site and UMIs added in the process. TCRdb reprocessed the 5' RACE reads via MiXCR and lists one record per CDR3 protein. The sample lists approximately 260,000 distinct CDR3 sequences, 13% seen once, with 0.4% to 0.65% in the top ten. The CDR3 length is 13 residues. The germline V gene encodes CDR1 SGHTA and CDR2 FQGNSA. Trimming pared 5 bases from V and 6 bases from J, leaving 12 bases between. Only a few counts were recorded for this clonotype. What it recognizes is unknown. The chain carries TRBV7-2 and TRBJ2-3; D gene uncertain. This TCR was recovered from a man aged 25-45 years who received the YFV17D yellow fever vaccine. The sample was CD4+ T cells sorted from PBMCs, taken 45 days after the yellow fever booster vaccination. The CDR3, as DNA: TGTGCCAGCAGCCCTTCGGGTACCGATACGCAGTATTTT. Protein sequence: CASSPSGTDTQYF.